The present T cell receptor beta chain was sequenced within a study of T cell changes during pregnancy in multiple sclerosis. The protocol was immunoSEQ multiplex PCR, while the TCRdb copy is restricted to in-frame clones and leaves out a portion. The table has about 48,000 clones, about 88% seen once. J was trimmed by 10 bases and V by 3 bases; bases with no gene match: 13. CDR1 and CDR2 from the germline V gene are ENHRY and SYGVKD. The CDR3 runs 16 residues. The input for sequencing was CD4+ T cells from peripheral blood mononuclear cells, taken in the second trimester of pregnancy. The gene calls are TRBV10-3 and TRBJ2-5; TRBD2 matches 11 bases. This receptor was obtained from a female donor with multiple sclerosis, enrolled in a pregnancy study. In nucleotides, the CDR3 is TGTGCCATCAGTGACCTAGCGGGAGGTCCTCTGGGAGACCAGTACTTC. Amino acid sequence: CAISDLAGGPLGDQYF.